This TCR beta chain was identified in a study of radiotherapy plus CTLA-4 blockade in lung cancer. Sequencing used immunoSEQ multiplex PCR; TCRdb keeps in-frame clones, though not all of them. In the table there are tens of thousands of clones, less than 85% of which are singletons. People whose metastatic non-small-cell lung cancer was chemo-refractory got focal radiation along with CTLA-4 blockade by ipilimumab. Points on this clone: Its antigen is unknown.

There are 14 residues in the CDR3. V lost 7 bases to trimming and J lost 1 base; unmatched junction nucleotides: 4. Germline lookup yields CDR1 SGHRS and CDR2 YFSETQ. Study conclusions and caveats: Blood-borne expansion of tumor-derived TCR clones followed radiotherapy plus ipilimumab. Alongside interferon-beta, early blood T cell clone dynamics were reportedly the best predictor of response.

The source is a human donor with non-small cell lung cancer whose response to radiotherapy plus ipilimumab could not be evaluated. Some clones in this sample may be carry-over from other donors' samples. The starting material was peripheral blood, obtained from a patient treated with radiotherapy plus ipilimumab. This chain connects TRBV5-1 to TRBJ2-5; 10 positions match TRBD2. This chain's CDR3 is CASRGTSVQETQYF. The CDR3 nucleotides are TGCGCCAGCCGTGGGACTAGCGTCCAAGAGACCCAGTACTTC. Based on the CDR3 plus reference TRBV5-1 and TRBJ2-5, the full variable domain is KAGVTQTPRYLIKTRGQQVTLSCSPISGHRSVSWYQQTPGQGLQFLFEYFSETQRNKGNFPGRFSGRQFSNSRSEMNVSTLELGDSALYLCASRGTSVQETQYFGPGTRLLVL.